One and the same sample provided the 16 T cell receptor beta chains below, sequenced in a study of T cell responses to AZD1222 COVID-19 vaccine. The table came from immunoSEQ multiplex PCR; TCRdb's copy has only in-frame clones and leaves some out. Of about 140,000 clones detected, approximately 86% appear once; the ten largest clones hold approximately 3.7%. Sequenced material: peripheral blood, taken on day 0 of AZD1222 vaccination. The receptors here all came from an adult in good health.

This chain connects TRBV25-1 to TRBJ2-7; D unclear. The CDR3 is 11 residues long. The germline V gene encodes CDR1 MGHDK and CDR2 SYGVNS. Deletions cut 3 bases from V and 7 bases from J, with 7 bases between. The CDR3 is CASSDRVEQYF. The CDR3 nucleotides read TGTGCCAGCAGTGATCGGGTGGAGCAGTACTTC.

The genes are TRBV19 and TRBJ2-7; D perhaps matches TRBD1 (7 bases). The CDR3 runs 17 residues. Germline CDR1 reads LNHDA; CDR2 reads SQIVND (reference sequence). Trimming removed 4 bases from V and 3 bases from J, with 22 bases in between. The CDR3 sequence is CASSSQGDLFSGYEQYF. The CDR3 coding sequence is TGTGCCAGTAGTAGTCAGGGGGACTTGTTTTCGGGCTACGAGCAGTACTTC.

The chain carries TRBV9 and TRBJ2-7; no definite D call. This CDR3 has 14 residues. CDR1 is SGDLS and CDR2 is YYNGEE in the germline V gene. Between the trimmed V and J ends, which lost 0 bases and 0 bases, there was a span of 7 bases. The CDR3, as DNA: TGTGCCAGCAGCGTAGGTGAGGACTCCTACGAGCAGTACTTC. Protein sequence: CASSVGEDSYEQYF.

This chain links TRBV11-2 with TRBJ2-7; 10 bases agree with TRBD2. In germline, CDR1 is SGHAT, CDR2 FQNNGV. The CDR3 consists of 13 residues. V lost 6 bases and J lost 7; bases outside the gene matches: 6. CDR3 region: CASRLAGVGEQYF. The CDR3 DNA sequence: TGTGCCAGCAGGCTAGCGGGAGTTGGAGAGCAGTACTTC. Together with reference TRBV11-2 and TRBJ2-7, the CDR3 gives the full variable domain: EAGVAQSPRYKIIEKRQSVAFWCNPISGHATLYWYQQILGQGPKLLIQFQNNGVVDDSQLPKDRFSAERLKGVDSTLKIQPAKLEDSAVYLCASRLAGVGEQYFGPGTRLTVT.

The chain has TRBV30 and TRBJ2-7, with D maybe TRBD2 (5 bases). This CDR3 has 15 residues. Trimming shortened V by 3 bases and J by 1 base, and 16 bases separated the two germline ends. CDR1 and CDR2 from the germline V gene are GTSNPN and SVGIG (reference sequence). Here the CDR3 DNA reads TGTGCCTGGAGCCGGGGAGACAACGAATCCTACGAGCAGTACTTC. Its protein is CAWSRGDNESYEQYF. The full variable domain, its missing parts supplied by reference TRBV30 and TRBJ2-7, is SQTIHQWPATLVQPVGSPLSLECTVEGTSNPNLYWYRQAAGRGLQLLFYSVGIGQISSEVPQNLSASRPQDRQFILSSKKLLLSDSGFYLCAWSRGDNESYEQYFGPGTRLTVT.

The chain recombines TRBV14 with TRBJ1-5, with TRBD1 identical over 7 bases. V trimming: 5 bases; J trimming: 2 bases; junction bases outside the gene matches: 0. CDR1 is SGHDN and CDR2 is FVKESK in the germline V gene. The CDR3 contains 13 residues. The CDR3 loop reads CASSTGGNQPQHF. CDR3 sequence (DNA): TGTGCCAGCAGCACAGGGGGCAATCAGCCCCAGCATTTT.

The chain uses TRBV5-1 and TRBJ1-3; D is ambiguous. This CDR3 has 13 residues. The germline V and J ends were trimmed by 5 bases and 0 bases, with 6 bases remaining between them. CDR1 is SGHRS and CDR2 is YFSETQ in the germline V gene. CDR3 amino acids: CASSPASGNTIYF. The CDR3 DNA is TGCGCCAGCAGTCCCGCCTCTGGAAACACCATATATTTT.

About this clone itself: Other DNA sequences of this sample code for an identical CDR3. J is TRBJ1-5 and V is TRBV6-5; no clear D. The CDR3 covers 13 residues. V gave up 3 bases and J gave up 1 base, with 4 bases separating them. The germline CDR1 and CDR2 sequences are MNHEY and SVGAGI. CDR3 DNA: TGTGCCAGCAGTTATAGCAGCAATCAGCCCCAGCATTTT. The encoded protein is CASSYSSNQPQHF.

The genes are TRBV5-1 and TRBJ1-6; perhaps TRBD1 as D (5 bases). Germline V lookup: CDR1 SGHRS, CDR2 YFSETQ. Trimming left V 4 bases short and J 10 bases short, with 18 bases between. This CDR3 contains 15 residues. DNA for the CDR3: TGCGCCAGCAGCCTAGGTCTAGGGACGGAATCACCCCTCCACTTT. Its protein is CASSLGLGTESPLHF. Looking up the rest from reference TRBV5-1 and TRBJ1-6 gives the full variable domain: KAGVTQTPRYLIKTRGQQVTLSCSPISGHRSVSWYQQTPGQGLQFLFEYFSETQRNKGNFPGRFSGRQFSNSRSEMNVSTLELGDSALYLCASSLGLGTESPLHFGNGTRLTVT.

The gene calls are TRBV9 and TRBJ1-1, with 7 bases matching TRBD1. The CDR3 spans 16 residues. Germline CDR1 and CDR2: SGDLS and YYNGEE. V was pared by 0 bases and J by 4 bases, with 9 bases of the junction left unmatched. The CDR3 DNA sequence: TGTGCCAGCAGCGTAGTTGGAGGGGGCCATGGCACTGAAGCTTTCTTT. It is translated as CASSVVGGGHGTEAFF.

The sample holds a few counts of this clone. V usage is TRBV7-2 and J usage is TRBJ2-2, with D possibly matching TRBD1 (6 bases). V was trimmed by 2 bases and J by 7 bases, leaving 17 bases between them. This CDR3 spans 16 amino acids. Per germline, CDR1 SGHTA and CDR2 FQGNSA. The CDR3 bases are TGTGCCAGCAGCTTAAAGCAGGGGTTCGTCGGCGGGGAGCTGTTTTTT. Residues: CASSLKQGFVGGELFF.

The chain employs TRBV29-1 and TRBJ1-1; possibly TRBD1 for D (5 bases). Trimming removed 6 bases at V and 1 base at J, with 12 bases between. The germline CDR1 and CDR2 sequences are SQVTM and ANQGSEA. CDR3 length: 13 residues. CDR3 in amino acids: CSVGSGQNTEAFF. The CDR3 coding sequence is TGCAGCGTGGGCTCCGGACAGAACACTGAAGCTTTCTTT.

The CDR3 region has the DNA TGTGCCAGTTCCAAGGGACAGGGGTTCGGGGAGCTGTTTTTT. Residues: CASSKGQGFGELFF. V gene TRBV19 combines with J gene TRBJ2-2, with 10 bases matching TRBD1. Germline values: CDR1 LNHDA, CDR2 SQIVND (reference sequence). This CDR3 region has 14 residues. Trimming cost V 8 bases and J 7 bases; bases outside gene matches: 7.

The chain links TRBV7-2 to TRBJ2-7; no definite D call. CDR3 length: 12 residues. V was trimmed by 6 bases and J by 2 bases, leaving 8 bases between them. In germline, CDR1 is SGHTA, CDR2 FQGNSA. The CDR3 sequence is CASRSVAYEQYF. The CDR3 region has the DNA TGTGCCAGCAGGTCCGTGGCCTACGAGCAGTACTTC.

The chain carries TRBV5-5 and TRBJ1-4, with D hard to call. CDR1 SGHKS and CDR2 YYEKEE come from the germline V gene (reference sequence). The CDR3 has 12 residues. With 4 bases removed from V and 7 bases from J, the gap between germline ends came to 8 bases. The DNA for the CDR3 is TGTGCCAGCAGCCTGAGAGGTGAAAAACTGTTTTTT. Its translation is CASSLRGEKLFF.

This clone was detected a few times. This chain joins TRBV10-3 and TRBJ1-1; possible D gene TRBD1, 5 bases. Germline V gene sequence: CDR1 ENHRY, CDR2 SYGVKD. V was trimmed by 2 bases and J by 6 bases, leaving 16 bases between them. The CDR3 spans 15 residues. The CDR3 sequence is CAISERRGRLAEAFF. In DNA form, the CDR3 reads TGTGCCATCAGTGAGAGACGGGGACGTCTCGCTGAAGCTTTCTTT.